The clone carrying this TCR beta chain was detected only a few times. The target antigen is unknown. These data are taken from a study of early T cells in non-severe SARS-CoV-2 infection. About the research overall: It was bulk RNA from unsorted whole blood that was sequenced, and the chains were unpaired. Points from the study as a whole: VDJdb-based annotation leaned toward anti-spike CD8 responses and missed private and CD4 specificities.

Unique molecular identifiers were attached to individual cDNA molecules. TCRdb redid the calling of the 5' RACE reads with MiXCR, one entry per CDR3 protein. This table has under 45,000 distinct CDR3 sequences, over 5% appearing once. Deletions cut 6 bases from V and 1 base from J, with 15 bases between. Germline CDR1 reads DFQATT; CDR2 reads SNEGSKA (reference sequence). The CDR3 has 14 residues. The chain employs TRBV20-1 and TRBJ1-1; a possible D gene is TRBD1 (5 bases). This receptor was taken from an adult who was a healthcare worker with PCR-confirmed SARS-CoV-2 infection or an uninfected control (not recorded which). Sequenced here: whole blood, sampled at baseline. CDR3 DNA: TGCAGTGCCGTGTGGGGGGAGAGGAACACTGAAGCTTTCTTT. Translation: CSAVWGERNTEAFF.